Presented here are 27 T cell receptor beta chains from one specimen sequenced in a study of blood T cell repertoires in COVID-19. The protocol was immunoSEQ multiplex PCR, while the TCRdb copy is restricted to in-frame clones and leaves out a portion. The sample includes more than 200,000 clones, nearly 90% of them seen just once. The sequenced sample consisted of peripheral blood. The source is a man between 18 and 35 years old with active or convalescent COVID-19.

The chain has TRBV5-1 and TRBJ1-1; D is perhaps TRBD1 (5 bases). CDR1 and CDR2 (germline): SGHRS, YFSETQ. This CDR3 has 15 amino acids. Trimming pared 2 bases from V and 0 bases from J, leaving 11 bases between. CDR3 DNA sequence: TGCGCCAGCAGCTTTGGGAGGGGTATGAACACTGAAGCTTTCTTT. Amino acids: CASSFGRGMNTEAFF.

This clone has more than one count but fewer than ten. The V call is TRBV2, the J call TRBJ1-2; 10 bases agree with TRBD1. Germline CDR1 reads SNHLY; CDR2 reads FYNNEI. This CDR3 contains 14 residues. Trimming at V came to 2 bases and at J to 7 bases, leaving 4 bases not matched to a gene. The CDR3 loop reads CASSEKGTGAGYTF. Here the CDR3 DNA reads TGTGCCAGCAGTGAAAAGGGGACAGGGGCTGGCTACACCTTC.

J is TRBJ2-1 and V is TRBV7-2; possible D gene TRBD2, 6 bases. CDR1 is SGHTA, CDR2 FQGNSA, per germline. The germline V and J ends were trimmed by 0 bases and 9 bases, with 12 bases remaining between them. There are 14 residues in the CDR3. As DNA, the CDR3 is TGTGCCAGCAGCTTAGCGGCTAGCGTCGGTGAGCAGTTCTTC. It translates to CASSLAASVGEQFF.

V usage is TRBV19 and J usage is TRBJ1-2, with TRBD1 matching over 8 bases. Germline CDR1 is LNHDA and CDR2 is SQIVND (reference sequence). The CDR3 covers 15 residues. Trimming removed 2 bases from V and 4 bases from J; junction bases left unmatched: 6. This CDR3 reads CASSITRGLVYGYTF. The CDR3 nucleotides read TGTGCCAGTAGTATAACCAGGGGGCTAGTCTATGGCTACACCTTC.

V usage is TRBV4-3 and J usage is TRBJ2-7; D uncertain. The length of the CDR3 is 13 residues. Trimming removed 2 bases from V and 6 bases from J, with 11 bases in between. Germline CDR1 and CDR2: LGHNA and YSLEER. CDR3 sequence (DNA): TGCGCCAGCAGCCAAACGGGTTTCGGCGAGCAGTACTTC. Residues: CASSQTGFGEQYF.

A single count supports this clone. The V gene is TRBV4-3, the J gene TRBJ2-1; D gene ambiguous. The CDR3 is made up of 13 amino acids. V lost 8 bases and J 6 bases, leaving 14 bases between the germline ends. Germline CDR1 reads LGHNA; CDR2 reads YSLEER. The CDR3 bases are TGCGCCAGCCCCCATCGGGTCACCAATGAGCAGTTCTTC. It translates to CASPHRVTNEQFF.

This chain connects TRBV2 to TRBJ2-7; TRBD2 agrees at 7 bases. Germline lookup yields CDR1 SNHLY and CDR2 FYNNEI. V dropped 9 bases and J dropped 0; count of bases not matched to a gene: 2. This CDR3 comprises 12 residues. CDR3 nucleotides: TGTGCCAGTGGGGACTACTCCTACGAGCAGTACTTC. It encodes CASGDYSYEQYF. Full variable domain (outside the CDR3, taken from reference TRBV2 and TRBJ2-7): EPEVTQTPSHQVTQMGQEVILRCVPISNHLYFYWYRQILGQKVEFLVSFYNNEISEKSEIFDDQFSVERPDGSNFTLKIRSTKLEDSAMYFCASGDYSYEQYFGPGTRLTVT.

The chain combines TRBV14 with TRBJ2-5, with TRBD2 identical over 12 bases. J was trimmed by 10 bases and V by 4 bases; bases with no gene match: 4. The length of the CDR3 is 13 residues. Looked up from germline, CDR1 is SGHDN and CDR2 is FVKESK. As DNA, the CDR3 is TGTGCCAGCAGCCGATGGACTAGCGGGGACCAGTACTTC. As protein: CASSRWTSGDQYF.

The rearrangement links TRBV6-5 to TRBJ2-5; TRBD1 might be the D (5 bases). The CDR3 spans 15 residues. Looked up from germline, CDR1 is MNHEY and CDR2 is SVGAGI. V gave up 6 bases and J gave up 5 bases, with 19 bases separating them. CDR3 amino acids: CASRPTEGARETQYF. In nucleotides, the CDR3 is TGTGCCAGCAGGCCTACGGAAGGGGCCCGGGAGACCCAGTACTTC.

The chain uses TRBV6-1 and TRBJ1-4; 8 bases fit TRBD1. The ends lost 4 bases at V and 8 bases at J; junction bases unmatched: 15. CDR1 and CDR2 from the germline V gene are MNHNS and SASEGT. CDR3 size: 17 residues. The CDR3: CASSAFIGTGVGEKLFF. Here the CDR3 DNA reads TGTGCCAGCAGTGCCTTTATTGGGACAGGCGTTGGGGAAAAACTGTTTTTT.

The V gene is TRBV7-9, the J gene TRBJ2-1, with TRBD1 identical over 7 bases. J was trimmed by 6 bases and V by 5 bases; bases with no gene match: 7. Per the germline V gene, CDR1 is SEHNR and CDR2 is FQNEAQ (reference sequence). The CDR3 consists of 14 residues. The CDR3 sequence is CASSKLDRANEQFF. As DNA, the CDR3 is TGTGCCAGCAGCAAACTCGACAGGGCCAATGAGCAGTTCTTC.

The CDR3: CASSLIQGRFNQPQHF. The CDR3 DNA follows: TGTGCCAGCAGTTTAATACAGGGTCGCTTCAATCAGCCCCAGCATTTT. The rearrangement links TRBV28 to TRBJ1-5; TRBD1 is a possible D gene (6 bases). CDR1 is MDHEN, CDR2 SYDVKM, per germline. This CDR3 has 16 residues. V shed 2 bases and J shed 3 bases, with 14 bases lying between them.

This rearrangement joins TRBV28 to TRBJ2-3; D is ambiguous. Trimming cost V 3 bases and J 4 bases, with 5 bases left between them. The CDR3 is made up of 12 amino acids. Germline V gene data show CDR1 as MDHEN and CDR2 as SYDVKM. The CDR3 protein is CASSFFADTQYF. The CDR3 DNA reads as TGTGCCAGCAGTTTTTTCGCAGATACGCAGTATTTT.

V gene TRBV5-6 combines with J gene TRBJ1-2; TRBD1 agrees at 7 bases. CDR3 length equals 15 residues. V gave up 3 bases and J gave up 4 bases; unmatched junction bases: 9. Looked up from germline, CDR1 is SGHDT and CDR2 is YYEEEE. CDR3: CASSSSPRQGYGYTF. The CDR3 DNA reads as TGTGCCAGCAGCTCCTCACCACGACAGGGCTATGGCTACACCTTC.

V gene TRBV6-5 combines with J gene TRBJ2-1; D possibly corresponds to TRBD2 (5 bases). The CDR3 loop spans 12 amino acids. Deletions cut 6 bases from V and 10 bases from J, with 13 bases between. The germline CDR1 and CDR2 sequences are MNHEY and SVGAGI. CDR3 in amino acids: CASSLAGGEQFF. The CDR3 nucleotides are TGTGCCAGCAGCCTGGCCGGAGGAGAGCAGTTCTTC.

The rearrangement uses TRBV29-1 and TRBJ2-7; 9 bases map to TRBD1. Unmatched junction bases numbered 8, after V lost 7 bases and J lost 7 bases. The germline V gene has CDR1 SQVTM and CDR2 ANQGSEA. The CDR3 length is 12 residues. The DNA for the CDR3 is TGCAGCGCCAGGGACAGGGAGAGAGAGCAGTACTTC. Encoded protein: CSARDREREQYF.

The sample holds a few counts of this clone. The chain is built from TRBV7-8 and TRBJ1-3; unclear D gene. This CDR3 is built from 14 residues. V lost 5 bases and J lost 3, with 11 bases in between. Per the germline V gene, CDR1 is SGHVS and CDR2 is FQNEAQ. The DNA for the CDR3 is TGTGCCAGCAGCCCCCTGCGGGGTGGAAACACCATATATTTT. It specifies CASSPLRGGNTIYF.

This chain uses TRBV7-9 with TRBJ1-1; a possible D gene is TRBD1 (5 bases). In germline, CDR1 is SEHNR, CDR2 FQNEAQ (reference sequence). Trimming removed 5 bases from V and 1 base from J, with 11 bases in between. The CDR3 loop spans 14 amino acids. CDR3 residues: CASSARQSNTEAFF. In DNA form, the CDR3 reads TGTGCCAGCAGCGCACGACAGTCGAACACTGAAGCTTTCTTT.

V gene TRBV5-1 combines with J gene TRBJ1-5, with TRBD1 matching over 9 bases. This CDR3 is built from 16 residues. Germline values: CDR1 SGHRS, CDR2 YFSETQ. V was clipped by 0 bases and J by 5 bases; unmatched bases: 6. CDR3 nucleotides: TGCGCCAGCAGCTTGGATGGGACAGGGCCTGATCAGCCCCAGCATTTT. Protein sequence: CASSLDGTGPDQPQHF.

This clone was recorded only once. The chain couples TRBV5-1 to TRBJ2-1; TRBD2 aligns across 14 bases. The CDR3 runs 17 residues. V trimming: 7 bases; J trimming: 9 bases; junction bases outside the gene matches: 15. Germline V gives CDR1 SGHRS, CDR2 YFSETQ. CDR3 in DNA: TGCGCCAGCGGACCTCTCCGGACTAGCGGGGGGAGCGGTGAGCAGTTCTTC. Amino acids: CASGPLRTSGGSGEQFF. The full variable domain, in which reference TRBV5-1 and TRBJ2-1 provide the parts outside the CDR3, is KAGVTQTPRYLIKTRGQQVTLSCSPISGHRSVSWYQQTPGQGLQFLFEYFSETQRNKGNFPGRFSGRQFSNSRSEMNVSTLELGDSALYLCASGPLRTSGGSGEQFFGPGTRLTVL.

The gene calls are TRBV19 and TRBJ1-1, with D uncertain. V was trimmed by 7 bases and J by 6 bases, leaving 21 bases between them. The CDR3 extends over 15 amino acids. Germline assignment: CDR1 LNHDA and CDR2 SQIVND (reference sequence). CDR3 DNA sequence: TGTGCCAGTAACCTCCTCGGACGGGGAAACCCTGAAGCTTTCTTT. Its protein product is CASNLLGRGNPEAFF.

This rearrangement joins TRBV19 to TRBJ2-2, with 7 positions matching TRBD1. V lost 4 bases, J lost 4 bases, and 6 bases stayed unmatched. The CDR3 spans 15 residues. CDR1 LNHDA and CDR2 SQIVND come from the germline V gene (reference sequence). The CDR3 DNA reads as TGTGCCAGTAGTAATAGGGGGCCGAGCACCGGGGAGCTGTTTTTT. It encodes CASSNRGPSTGELFF.

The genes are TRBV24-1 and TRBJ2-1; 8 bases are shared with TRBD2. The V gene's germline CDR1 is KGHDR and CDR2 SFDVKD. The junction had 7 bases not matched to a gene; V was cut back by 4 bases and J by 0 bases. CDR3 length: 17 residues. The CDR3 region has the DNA TGTGCCACCAGTGACCCCGGGGGGGTAAGCTCCTACAATGAGCAGTTCTTC. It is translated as CATSDPGGVSSYNEQFF.

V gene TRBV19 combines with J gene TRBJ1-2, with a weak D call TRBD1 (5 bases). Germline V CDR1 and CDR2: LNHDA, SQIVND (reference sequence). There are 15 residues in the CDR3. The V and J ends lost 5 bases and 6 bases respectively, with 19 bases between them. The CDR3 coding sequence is TGTGCCAGTAGTGGACCGGGAGTGAGGGGCGATGGCTACACCTTC. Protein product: CASSGPGVRGDGYTF.

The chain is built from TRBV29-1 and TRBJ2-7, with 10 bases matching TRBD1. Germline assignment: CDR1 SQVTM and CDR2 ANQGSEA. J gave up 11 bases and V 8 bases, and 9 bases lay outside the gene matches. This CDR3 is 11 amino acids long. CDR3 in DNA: TGCAGCTTCAAAGTAGGGACAGGGGAGTACTTC. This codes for CSFKVGTGEYF.

The CDR3 region has the DNA TGTGCCAGCAGCGTAGTGCCAGTTAACTATGGCTACACCTTC. Its translation: CASSVVPVNYGYTF. The V gene is TRBV9, the J gene TRBJ1-2; D is ambiguous. The germline V gene has CDR1 SGDLS and CDR2 YYNGEE. V lost 0 bases, J lost 1 base, and 7 bases lay in between. The CDR3 spans 14 residues.

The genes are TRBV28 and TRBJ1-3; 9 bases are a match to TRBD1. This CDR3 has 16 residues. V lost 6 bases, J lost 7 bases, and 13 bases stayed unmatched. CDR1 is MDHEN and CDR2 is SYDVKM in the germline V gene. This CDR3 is CASSTSSGTGFNTIYF. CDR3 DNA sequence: TGTGCCAGCAGCACCAGCTCCGGGACAGGGTTTAACACCATATATTTT. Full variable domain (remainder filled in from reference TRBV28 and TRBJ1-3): DVKVTQSSRYLVKRTGEKVFLECVQDMDHENMFWYRQDPGLGLRLIYFSYDVKMKEKGDIPEGYSVSREKKERFSLILESASTNQTSMYLCASSTSSGTGFNTIYFGEGSWLTVV.